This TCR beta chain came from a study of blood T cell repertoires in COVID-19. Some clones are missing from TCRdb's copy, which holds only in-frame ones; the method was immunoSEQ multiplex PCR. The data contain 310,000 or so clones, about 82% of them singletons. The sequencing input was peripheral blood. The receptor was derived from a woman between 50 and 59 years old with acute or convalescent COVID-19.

For the CDR3, the DNA is TGTGCCAGCAGCTTAGGGCCGGGGGCAGGGGGCTACGAGCAGTACTTC. It is translated as CASSLGPGAGGYEQYF. The V gene is TRBV13, the J gene TRBJ2-7; the D gene is possibly TRBD1 (7 bases). V was shortened by 0 bases and J by 3 bases, with 15 bases between the two germline ends. This CDR3 has 16 residues. Germline CDR1 and CDR2: PRHDT and FYEKMQ (reference sequence).